These T cell receptor beta chains were read from a single sample in a study of lymphopenia after photon versus proton radiotherapy. Sequenced by immunoSEQ multiplex PCR; TCRdb stores in-frame clones only, minus some. The repertoire holds 35,000 to 50,000 clones, with more than 85% as singletons. This specimen was peripheral blood, taken from a patient treated with photon-based radiotherapy. All receptors derive from a man aged 55 to 69 with cholangiocarcinoma. The CDR3 runs from the conserved cysteine through the conserved F or W. D genes are given only for firm matches. Not every row has a clone size; where given, it reads once, few, many or a size class.

D | J | V | size | DNA | CDR3
. | TRBJ1-1 | TRBV7-2 | . | TGTGCCAGCAGCTTAGCTGGGGTAAACACTGAAGCTTTCTTT | CASSLAGVNTEAFF
. | TRBJ1-2 | TRBV10-3 | . | TGTGCCATCAGTGAGACACGGGAGCGCGATGGCTACACCTTC | CAISETRERDGYTF
. | TRBJ2-7 | TRBV6-5 | . | TGTGCCAGCAGCCTTCCTCCTGGCTACGAGCAGTACTTC | CASSLPPGYEQYF
. | TRBJ2-1 | TRBV9 | once | TGTGCCAGCAGCGTAGATTTCAAGCGGACACCCTCCTACAATGAGCAGTTCTTC | CASSVDFKRTPSYNEQFF
. | TRBJ2-6 | TRBV5-1 | . | TGCGCCAGCAGCTTGGACGGGCCCCGCGCTGGGGCCAACGTCCTGACTTTC | CASSLDGPRAGANVLTF
. | TRBJ2-3 | TRBV11-2 | . | TGTGCCAGCAGCCAGCAATGGAGAACAGATACGCAGTATTTT | CASSQQWRTDTQYF
. | TRBJ2-7 | TRBV6-9 | . | TGTGCCAGCAGGCCGAGGGGGGAGGGCTCCTACGAGCAGTACTTC | CASRPRGEGSYEQYF
TRBD2 | TRBJ2-3 | TRBV7-2 | . | TGTGCCAGCACGGGGGGAGTTAGCACAGATACGCAGTATTTT | CASTGGVSTDTQYF
. | TRBJ1-1 | TRBV5-4 | . | TGTGCCAGCAGCGGGCGGGCGGCGAACACTGAAGCTTTCTTT | CASSGRAANTEAFF
. | TRBJ2-3 | TRBV18 | . | TGTGCCAGCTCACCACCGGCAGCCACAGATACGCAGTATTTT | CASSPPAATDTQYF
TRBD2 | TRBJ2-3 | TRBV7-8 | . | TGTGCCAGCAGCTTCCTAGCGGGAGAAACGGATACGCAGTATTTT | CASSFLAGETDTQYF
. | TRBJ2-1 | TRBV4-2 | . | TGTGCCAGCAGCGCTGGAACTTCCCGCTCCTACAATGAGCAGTTCTTC | CASSAGTSRSYNEQFF
TRBD1 | TRBJ1-2 | TRBV28 | . | TGTGCCAGCGGGGGGACAGAGTATGGCTACACCTTC | CASGGTEYGYTF
TRBD2 | TRBJ2-4 | TRBV19 | few | TGTGCCAGTAGTGTACTAGCGGGGGGCCTCGGAAACATTCAGTACTTC | CASSVLAGGLGNIQYF
. | TRBJ1-2 | TRBV27 | . | TGTGCCAGCCGCCGGGGGCACGATAACTATGGCTACACCTTC | CASRRGHDNYGYTF
TRBD1 | TRBJ1-4 | TRBV6-5 | . | TGTGCCAGCAGATTGACAGGGGACGACGAAAAACTGTTTTTT | CASRLTGDDEKLFF
. | TRBJ1-6 | TRBV5-6 | . | TGTGCCAGCAGCTTTCTGGAATATAATTCACCCCTCCACTTT | CASSFLEYNSPLHF
. | TRBJ2-2 | TRBV5-1 | . | TGCGCCAGCAGCTTGGGTGCAGGGGCGAGGACCGGGGAGCTGTTTTTT | CASSLGAGARTGELFF
TRBD1 | TRBJ2-4 | TRBV5-4 | . | TGTGCCAGCACCGGGGACAGGGCAAACATTCAGTACTTC | CASTGDRANIQYF
. | TRBJ2-2 | TRBV7-2 | . | TGTGCCAGCAGCTTCAAATCTGCGACCGGGGAGCTGTTTTTT | CASSFKSATGELFF
TRBD1 | TRBJ2-3 | TRBV10-3 | . | TGTGCCATCAGTGAGCCCCGGGACAGGAAGCAGTATTTT | CAISEPRDRKQYF
TRBD2 | TRBJ2-3 | TRBV7-6 | . | TGTGCCAGCAGCTTAATTCCAGCGGGGGGACCCCGCCATACGCAGTATTTT | CASSLIPAGGPRHTQYF
TRBD1 | TRBJ2-1 | TRBV18 | . | TGTGCCAGCTCGACAGGGATGGACAATGAGCAGTTCTTC | CASSTGMDNEQFF
TRBD2 | TRBJ2-1 | TRBV5-4 | . | TGTGCCAGCAGCCCAGGGACTAGCTCCTACAATGAGCAGTTCTTC | CASSPGTSSYNEQFF